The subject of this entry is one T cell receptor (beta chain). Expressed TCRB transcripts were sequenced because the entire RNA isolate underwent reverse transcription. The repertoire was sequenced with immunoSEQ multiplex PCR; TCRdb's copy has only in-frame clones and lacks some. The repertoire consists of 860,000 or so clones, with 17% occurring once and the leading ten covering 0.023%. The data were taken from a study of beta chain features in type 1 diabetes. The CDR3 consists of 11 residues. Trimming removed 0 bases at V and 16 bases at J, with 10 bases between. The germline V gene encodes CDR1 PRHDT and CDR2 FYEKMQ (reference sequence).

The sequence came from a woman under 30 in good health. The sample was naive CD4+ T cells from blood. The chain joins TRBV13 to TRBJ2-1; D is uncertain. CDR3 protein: CASSLGASVFF. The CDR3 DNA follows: TGTGCCAGCAGCTTAGGAGCTTCGGTTTTCTTC. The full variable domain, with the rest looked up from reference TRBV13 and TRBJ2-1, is AAGVIQSPRHLIKEKRETATLKCYPIPRHDTVYWYQQGPGQDPQFLISFYEKMQSDKGSIPDRFSAQQFSDYHSELNMSSLELGDSALYFCASSLGASVFFGPGTRLTVL.